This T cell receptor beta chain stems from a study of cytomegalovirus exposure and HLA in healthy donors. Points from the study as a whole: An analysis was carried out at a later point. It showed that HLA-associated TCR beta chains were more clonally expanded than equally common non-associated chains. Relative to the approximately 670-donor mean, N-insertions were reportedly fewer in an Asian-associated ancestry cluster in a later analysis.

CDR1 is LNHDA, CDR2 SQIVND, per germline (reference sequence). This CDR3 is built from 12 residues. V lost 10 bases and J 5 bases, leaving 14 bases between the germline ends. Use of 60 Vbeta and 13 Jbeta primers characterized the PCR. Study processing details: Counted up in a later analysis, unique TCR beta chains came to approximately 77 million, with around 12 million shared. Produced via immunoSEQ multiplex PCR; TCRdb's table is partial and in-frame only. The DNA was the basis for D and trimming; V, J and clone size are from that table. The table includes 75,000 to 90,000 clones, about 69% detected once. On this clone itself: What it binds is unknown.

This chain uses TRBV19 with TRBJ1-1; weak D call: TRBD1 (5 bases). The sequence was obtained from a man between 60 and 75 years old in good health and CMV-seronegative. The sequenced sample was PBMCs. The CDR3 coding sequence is TGTGCCACCAAGGACCAGGGAACTGAAGCTTTCTTT. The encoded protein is CATKDQGTEAFF. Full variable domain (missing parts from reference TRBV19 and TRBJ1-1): DGGITQSPKYLFRKEGQNVTLSCEQNLNHDAMYWYRQDPGQGLRLIYYSQIVNDFQKGDIAEGYSVSREKKESFPLTVTSAQKNPTAFYLCATKDQGTEAFFGQGTRLTVV.